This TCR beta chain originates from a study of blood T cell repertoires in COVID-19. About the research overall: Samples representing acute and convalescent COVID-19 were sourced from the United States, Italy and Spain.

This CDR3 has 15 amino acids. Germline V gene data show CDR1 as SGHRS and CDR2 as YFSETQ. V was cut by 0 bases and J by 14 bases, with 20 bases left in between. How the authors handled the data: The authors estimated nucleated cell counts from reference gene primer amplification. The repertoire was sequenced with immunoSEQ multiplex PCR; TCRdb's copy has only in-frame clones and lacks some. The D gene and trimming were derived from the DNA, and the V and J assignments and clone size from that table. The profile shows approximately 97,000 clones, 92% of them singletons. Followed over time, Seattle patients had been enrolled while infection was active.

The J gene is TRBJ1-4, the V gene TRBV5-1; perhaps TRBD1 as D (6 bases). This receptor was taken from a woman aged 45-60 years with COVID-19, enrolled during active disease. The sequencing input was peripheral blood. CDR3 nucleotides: TGCGCCAGCAGCTTGGAGGGGACACCGAAGGATAGGCTGTTTTTT. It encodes CASSLEGTPKDRLFF.